This T cell receptor (beta chain) was retrieved from a study of CD8+ T cells in alopecia areata. Treatment in this sample: oral pan-JAK inhibitor, 5-10 mg twice daily. RNA extraction was followed by reverse transcription into cDNA, which acted as the sequencing template. The table came from immunoSEQ multiplex PCR; TCRdb's copy has only in-frame clones and leaves some out. The table has roughly 140,000 clones, approximately 80% seen once; the top ten hold just under 25%. The material sequenced was CD8+ T cells sorted from blood, taken at week 4, from a patient treated with tofacitinib. The TCR originated in a human donor with alopecia areata.

CDR3 residues: CASSFSYREVTEAFF. CDR3 in DNA: TGTGCCAGCAGCTTTTCCTACAGGGAAGTAACTGAAGCTTTCTTT. V and J are TRBV4-2 and TRBJ1-1; D is possibly TRBD1 (6 bases). CDR1 is LGHNA, CDR2 YNFKEQ, per germline. The V and J ends lost 5 bases and 5 bases respectively, with 18 bases between them. This CDR3 has 15 residues.